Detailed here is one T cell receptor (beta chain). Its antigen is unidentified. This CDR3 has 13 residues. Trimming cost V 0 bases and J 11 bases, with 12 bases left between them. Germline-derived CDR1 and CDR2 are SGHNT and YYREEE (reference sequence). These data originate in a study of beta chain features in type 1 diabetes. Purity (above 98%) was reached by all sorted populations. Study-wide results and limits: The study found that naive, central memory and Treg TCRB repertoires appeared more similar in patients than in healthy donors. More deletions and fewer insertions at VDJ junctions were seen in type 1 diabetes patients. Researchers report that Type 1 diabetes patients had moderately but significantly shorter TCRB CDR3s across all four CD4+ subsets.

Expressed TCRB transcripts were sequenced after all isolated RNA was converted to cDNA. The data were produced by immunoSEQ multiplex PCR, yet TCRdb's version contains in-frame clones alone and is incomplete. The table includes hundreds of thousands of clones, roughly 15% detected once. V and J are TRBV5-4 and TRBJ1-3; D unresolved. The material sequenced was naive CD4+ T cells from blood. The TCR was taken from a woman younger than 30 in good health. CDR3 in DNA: TGTGCCAGCAGCTTGGGACACGGCGGCCCCATATATTTT. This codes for CASSLGHGGPIYF. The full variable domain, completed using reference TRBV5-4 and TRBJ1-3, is ETGVTQSPTHLIKTRGQQVTLRCSSQSGHNTVSWYQQALGQGPQFIFQYYREEENGRGNFPPRFSGLQFPNYSSELNVNALELDDSALYLCASSLGHGGPIYFGEGSWLTVV.